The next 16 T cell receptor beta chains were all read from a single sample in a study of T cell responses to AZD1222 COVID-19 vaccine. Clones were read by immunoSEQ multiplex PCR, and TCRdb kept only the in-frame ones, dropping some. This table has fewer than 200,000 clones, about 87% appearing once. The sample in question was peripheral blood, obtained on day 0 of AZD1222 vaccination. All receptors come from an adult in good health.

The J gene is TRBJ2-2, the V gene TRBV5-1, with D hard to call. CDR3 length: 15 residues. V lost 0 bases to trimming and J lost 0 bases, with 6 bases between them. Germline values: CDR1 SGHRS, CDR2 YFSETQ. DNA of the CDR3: TGCGCCAGCAGCTTGGAAGCGTCGAACACCGGGGAGCTGTTTTTT. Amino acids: CASSLEASNTGELFF.

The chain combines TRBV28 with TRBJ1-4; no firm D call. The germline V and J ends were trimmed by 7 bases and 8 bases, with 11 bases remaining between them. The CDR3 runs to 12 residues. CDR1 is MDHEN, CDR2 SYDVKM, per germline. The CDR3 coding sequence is TGTGCCAGCACCTTGCCCGGGGAAAAACTGTTTTTT. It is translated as CASTLPGEKLFF.

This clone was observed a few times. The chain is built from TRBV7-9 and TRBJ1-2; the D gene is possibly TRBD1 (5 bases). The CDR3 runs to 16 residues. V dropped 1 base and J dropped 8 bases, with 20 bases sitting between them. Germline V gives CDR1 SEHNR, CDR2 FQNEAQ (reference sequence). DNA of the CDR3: TGTGCCAGCAGCTTAGGTGGGGCAGCCGGGCGAGGGGGCTACACCTTC. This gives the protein CASSLGGAAGRGGYTF.

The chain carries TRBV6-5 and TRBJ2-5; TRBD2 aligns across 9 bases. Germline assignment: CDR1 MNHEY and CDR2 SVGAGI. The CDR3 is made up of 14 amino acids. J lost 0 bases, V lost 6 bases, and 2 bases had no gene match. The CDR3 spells CASRLAGNQETQYF. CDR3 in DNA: TGTGCCAGCAGGCTAGCGGGGAACCAAGAGACCCAGTACTTC.

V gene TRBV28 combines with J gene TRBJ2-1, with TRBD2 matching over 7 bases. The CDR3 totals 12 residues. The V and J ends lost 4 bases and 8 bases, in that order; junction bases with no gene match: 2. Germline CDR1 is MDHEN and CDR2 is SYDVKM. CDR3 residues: CASSSSGDEQFF. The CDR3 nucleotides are TGTGCCAGCAGTTCCAGCGGGGATGAGCAGTTCTTC. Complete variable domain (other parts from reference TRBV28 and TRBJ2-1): DVKVTQSSRYLVKRTGEKVFLECVQDMDHENMFWYRQDPGLGLRLIYFSYDVKMKEKGDIPEGYSVSREKKERFSLILESASTNQTSMYLCASSSSGDEQFFGPGTRLTVL.

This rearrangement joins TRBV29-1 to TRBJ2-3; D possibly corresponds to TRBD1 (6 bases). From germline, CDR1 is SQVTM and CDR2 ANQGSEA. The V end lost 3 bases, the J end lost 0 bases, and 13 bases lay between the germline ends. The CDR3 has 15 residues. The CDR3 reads CSVEGAGASTDTQYF. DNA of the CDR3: TGCAGCGTTGAGGGGGCAGGGGCTAGCACAGATACGCAGTATTTT.

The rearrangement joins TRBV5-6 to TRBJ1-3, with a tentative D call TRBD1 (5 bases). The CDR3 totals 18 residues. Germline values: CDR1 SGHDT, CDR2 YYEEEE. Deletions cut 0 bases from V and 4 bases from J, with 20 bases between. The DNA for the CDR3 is TGTGCCAGCAGCTTGGCGGCCGGGAGGGACTTGCGGGGAAACACCATATATTTT. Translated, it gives CASSLAAGRDLRGNTIYF. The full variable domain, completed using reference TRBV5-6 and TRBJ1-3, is DAGVTQSPTHLIKTRGQQVTLRCSPKSGHDTVSWYQQALGQGPQFIFQYYEEEERQRGNFPDRFSGHQFPNYSSELNVNALLLGDSALYLCASSLAAGRDLRGNTIYFGEGSWLTVV.

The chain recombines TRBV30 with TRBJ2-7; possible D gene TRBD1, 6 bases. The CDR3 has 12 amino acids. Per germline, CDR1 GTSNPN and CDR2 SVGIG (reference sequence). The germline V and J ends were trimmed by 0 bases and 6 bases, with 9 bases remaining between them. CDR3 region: CAWSVQGPEQYF. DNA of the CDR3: TGTGCCTGGAGTGTACAGGGACCCGAGCAGTACTTC.

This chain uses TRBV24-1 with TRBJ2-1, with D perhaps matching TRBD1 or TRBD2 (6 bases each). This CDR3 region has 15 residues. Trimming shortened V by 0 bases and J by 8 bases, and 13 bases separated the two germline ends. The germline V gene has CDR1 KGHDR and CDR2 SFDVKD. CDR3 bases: TGTGCCACCAGTGATTTGCAGGTTGGGGGGCATGAGCAGTTCTTC. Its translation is CATSDLQVGGHEQFF.

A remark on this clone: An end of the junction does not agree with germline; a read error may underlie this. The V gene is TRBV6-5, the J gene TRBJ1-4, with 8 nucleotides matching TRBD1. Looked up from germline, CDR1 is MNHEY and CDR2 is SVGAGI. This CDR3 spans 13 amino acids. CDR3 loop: CASRTHRTGQDFF. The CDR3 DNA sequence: TGTGCCAGCAGGACACACAGGACAGGGCAGGACTTCTTT.

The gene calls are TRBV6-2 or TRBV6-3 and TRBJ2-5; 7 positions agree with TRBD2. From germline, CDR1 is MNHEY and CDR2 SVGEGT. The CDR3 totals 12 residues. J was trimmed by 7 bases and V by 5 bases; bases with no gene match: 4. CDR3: CASSPPSGTQYF. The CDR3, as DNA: TGTGCCAGCAGTCCCCCTAGCGGGACCCAGTACTTC.

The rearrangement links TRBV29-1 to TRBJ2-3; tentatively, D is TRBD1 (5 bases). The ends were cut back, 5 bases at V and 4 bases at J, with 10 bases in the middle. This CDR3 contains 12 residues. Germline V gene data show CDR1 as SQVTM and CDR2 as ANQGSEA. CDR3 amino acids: CSVQGTADTQYF. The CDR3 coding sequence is TGCAGCGTTCAGGGTACCGCAGATACGCAGTATTTT.

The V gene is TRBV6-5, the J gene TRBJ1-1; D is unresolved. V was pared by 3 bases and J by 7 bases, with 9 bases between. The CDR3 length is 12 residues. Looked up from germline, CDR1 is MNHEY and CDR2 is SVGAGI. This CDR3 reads CASSYPTNEAFF. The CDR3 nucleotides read TGTGCCAGCAGTTATCCGACGAATGAAGCTTTCTTT.

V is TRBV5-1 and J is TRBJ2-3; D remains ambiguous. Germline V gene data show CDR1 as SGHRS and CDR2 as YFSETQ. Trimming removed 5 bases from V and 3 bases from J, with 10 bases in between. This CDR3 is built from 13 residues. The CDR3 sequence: CASRRIGTDTQYF. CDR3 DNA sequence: TGCGCCAGCAGACGCATTGGGACAGATACGCAGTATTTT.

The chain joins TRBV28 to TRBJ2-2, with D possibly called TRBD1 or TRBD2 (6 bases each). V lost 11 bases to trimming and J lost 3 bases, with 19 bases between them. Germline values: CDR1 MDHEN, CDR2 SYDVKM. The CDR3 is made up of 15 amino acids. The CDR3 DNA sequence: TGTGCCGCGGCAAAACGGGGGCGGGACACCGGGGAGCTGTTTTTT. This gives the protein CAAAKRGRDTGELFF.

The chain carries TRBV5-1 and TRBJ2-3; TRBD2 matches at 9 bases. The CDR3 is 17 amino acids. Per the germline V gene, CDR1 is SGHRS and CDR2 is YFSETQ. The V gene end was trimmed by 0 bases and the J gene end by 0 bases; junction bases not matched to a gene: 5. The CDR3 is CASSLGVTSGSTDTQYF. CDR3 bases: TGCGCCAGCAGCTTGGGCGTGACTAGCGGAAGCACAGATACGCAGTATTTT.